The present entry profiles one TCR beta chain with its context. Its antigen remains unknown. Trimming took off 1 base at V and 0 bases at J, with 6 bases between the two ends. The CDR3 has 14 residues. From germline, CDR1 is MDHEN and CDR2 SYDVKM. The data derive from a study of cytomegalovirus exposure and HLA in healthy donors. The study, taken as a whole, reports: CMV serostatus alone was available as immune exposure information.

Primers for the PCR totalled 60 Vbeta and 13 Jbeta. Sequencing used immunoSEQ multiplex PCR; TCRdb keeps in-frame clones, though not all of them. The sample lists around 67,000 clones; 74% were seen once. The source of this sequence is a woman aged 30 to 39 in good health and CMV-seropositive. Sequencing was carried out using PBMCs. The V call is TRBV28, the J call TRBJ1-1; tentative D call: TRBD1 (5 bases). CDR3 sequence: CASSLSGVNTEAFF. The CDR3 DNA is TGTGCCAGCAGTTTATCGGGGGTGAACACTGAAGCTTTCTTT.